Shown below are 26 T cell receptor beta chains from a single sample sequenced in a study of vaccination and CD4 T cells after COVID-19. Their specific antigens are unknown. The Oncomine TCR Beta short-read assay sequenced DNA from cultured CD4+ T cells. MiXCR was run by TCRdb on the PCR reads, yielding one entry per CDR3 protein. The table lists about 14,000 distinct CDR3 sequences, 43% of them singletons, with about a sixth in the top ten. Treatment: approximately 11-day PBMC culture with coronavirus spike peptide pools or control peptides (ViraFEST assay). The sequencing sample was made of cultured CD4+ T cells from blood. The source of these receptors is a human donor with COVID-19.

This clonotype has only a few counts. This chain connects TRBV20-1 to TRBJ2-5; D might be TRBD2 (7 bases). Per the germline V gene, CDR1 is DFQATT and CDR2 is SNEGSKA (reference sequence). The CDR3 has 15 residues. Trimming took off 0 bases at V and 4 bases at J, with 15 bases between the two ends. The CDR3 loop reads CSARDGRGGAETQYF. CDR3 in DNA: TGCAGTGCTAGAGATGGGAGGGGGGGCGCAGAGACCCAGTACTTC.

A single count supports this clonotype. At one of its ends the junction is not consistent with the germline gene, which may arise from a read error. The CDR3 bases are TGTGCCAGCAGCTTATACGGTTTCAATCATCAGTCCCAGCATTTT. It translates to CASSLYGFNHQSQHF. J is TRBJ1-5 and V is TRBV7-2; D gene unclear. The CDR3 has 15 amino acids. Looked up from germline, CDR1 is SGHTA and CDR2 is FQGNSA.

In DNA form, the CDR3 reads TGTGCCAGCAAGTTAGGGGCCAACGTCCTGACTTTC. Protein sequence: CASKLGANVLTF. The chain has TRBV11-3 and TRBJ2-6; D unresolved. CDR1 and CDR2 from the germline V gene are SGHNT and YENEEA. V gave up 7 bases and J gave up 4 bases, with 5 bases separating them. CDR3 length: 12 residues.

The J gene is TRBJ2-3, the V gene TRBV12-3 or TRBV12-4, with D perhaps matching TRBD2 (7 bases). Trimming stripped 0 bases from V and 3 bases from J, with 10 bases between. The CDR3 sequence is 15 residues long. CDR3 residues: CASSLAGGPTDTQYF. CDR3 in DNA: TGTGCCAGCAGTTTAGCGGGGGGGCCAACAGATACGCAGTATTTT.

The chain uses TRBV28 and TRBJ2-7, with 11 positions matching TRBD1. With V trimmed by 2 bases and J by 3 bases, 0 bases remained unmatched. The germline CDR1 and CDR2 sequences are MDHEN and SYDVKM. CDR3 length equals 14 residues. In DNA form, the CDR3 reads TGTGCCAGCAGTTTAGGGACAGGGGGCTACGAGCAGTACTTC. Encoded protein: CASSLGTGGYEQYF. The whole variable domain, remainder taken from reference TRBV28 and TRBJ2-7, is DVKVTQSSRYLVKRTGEKVFLECVQDMDHENMFWYRQDPGLGLRLIYFSYDVKMKEKGDIPEGYSVSREKKERFSLILESASTNQTSMYLCASSLGTGGYEQYFGPGTRLTVT.

CDR3 protein: CASSYSPGGAGGGELFF. CDR3 bases: TGTGCCAGCAGTTACTCGCCCGGGGGGGCCGGCGGCGGGGAGCTGTTTTTT. The genes are TRBV6-2 or TRBV6-3 and TRBJ2-2, with TRBD2 matching 8 bases. The CDR3 has 17 amino acids. The germline V gene encodes CDR1 MNHEY and CDR2 SVGEGT. V shed 0 bases, J shed 7 bases, and the junction held 10 bases outside the gene matches.

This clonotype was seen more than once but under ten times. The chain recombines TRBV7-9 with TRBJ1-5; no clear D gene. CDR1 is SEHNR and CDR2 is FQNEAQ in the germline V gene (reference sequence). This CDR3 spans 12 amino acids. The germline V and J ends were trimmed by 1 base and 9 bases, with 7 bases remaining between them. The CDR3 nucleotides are TGTGCCAGCAGCTTAGGGTCAAGGCCCCAGCATTTT. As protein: CASSLGSRPQHF.

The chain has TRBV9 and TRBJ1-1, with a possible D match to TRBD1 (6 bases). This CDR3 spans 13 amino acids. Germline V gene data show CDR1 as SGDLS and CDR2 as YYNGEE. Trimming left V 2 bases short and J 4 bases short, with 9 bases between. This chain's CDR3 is CASSVTGLTEAFF. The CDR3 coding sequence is TGTGCCAGCAGCGTCACAGGGCTCACTGAAGCTTTCTTT.

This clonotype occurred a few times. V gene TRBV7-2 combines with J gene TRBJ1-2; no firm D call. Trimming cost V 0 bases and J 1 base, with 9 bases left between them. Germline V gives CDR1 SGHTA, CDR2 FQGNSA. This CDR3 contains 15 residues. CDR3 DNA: TGTGCCAGCAGCTTAGCCAAGACCGTTAACTATGGCTACACCTTC. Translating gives CASSLAKTVNYGYTF.

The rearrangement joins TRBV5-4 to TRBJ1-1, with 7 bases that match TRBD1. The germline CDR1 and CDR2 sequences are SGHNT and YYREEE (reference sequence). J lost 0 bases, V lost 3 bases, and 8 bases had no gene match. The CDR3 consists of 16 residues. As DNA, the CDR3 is TGTGCCAGCAGCTACGGACAGGCGATCATGAACACTGAAGCTTTCTTT. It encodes CASSYGQAIMNTEAFF.

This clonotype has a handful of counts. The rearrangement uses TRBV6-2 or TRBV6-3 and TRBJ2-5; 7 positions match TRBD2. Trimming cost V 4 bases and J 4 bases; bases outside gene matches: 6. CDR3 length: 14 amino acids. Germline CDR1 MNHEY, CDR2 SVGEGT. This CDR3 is CASSWHPSGETQYF. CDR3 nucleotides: TGTGCCAGCAGTTGGCATCCTAGCGGAGAGACCCAGTACTTC.

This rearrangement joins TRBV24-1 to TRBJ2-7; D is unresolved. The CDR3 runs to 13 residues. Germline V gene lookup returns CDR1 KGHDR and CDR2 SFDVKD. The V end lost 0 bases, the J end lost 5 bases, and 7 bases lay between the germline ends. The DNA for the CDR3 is TGTGCCACCAGTGATTTGGGATGGGACGAGCAGTACTTC. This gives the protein CATSDLGWDEQYF.

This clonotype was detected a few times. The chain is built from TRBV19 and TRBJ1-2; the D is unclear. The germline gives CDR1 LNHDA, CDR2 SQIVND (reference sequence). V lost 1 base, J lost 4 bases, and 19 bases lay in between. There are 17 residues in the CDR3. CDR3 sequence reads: CASSIVASGSHVYGYTF. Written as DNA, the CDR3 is TGTGCCAGTAGTATAGTTGCCTCGGGATCCCATGTCTATGGCTACACCTTC.

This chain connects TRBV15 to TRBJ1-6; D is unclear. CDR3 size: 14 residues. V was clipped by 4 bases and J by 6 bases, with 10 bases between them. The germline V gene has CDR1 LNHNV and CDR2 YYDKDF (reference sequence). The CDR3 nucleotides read TGTGCCACCAGCATCCGGAGAGGTAATTCACCCCTCCACTTT. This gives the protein CATSIRRGNSPLHF.

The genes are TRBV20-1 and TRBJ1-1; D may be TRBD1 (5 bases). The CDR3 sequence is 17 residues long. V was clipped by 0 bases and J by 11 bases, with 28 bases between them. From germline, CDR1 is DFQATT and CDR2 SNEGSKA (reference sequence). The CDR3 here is CSARDPRVARAPTEAFF. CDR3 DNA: TGCAGTGCTAGAGACCCCAGGGTCGCCAGAGCCCCAACGGAGGCTTTCTTT.

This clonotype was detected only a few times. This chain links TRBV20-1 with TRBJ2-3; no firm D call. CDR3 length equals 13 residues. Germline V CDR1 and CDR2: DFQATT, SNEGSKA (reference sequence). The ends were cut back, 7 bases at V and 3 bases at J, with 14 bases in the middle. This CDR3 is CSVFRAETDTQYF. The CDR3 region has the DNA TGCAGTGTATTTAGGGCTGAGACAGATACGCAGTATTTT.

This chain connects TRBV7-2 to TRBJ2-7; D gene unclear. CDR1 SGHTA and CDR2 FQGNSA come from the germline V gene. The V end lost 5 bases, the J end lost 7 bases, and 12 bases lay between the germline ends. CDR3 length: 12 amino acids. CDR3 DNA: TGTGCCAGCAGCCCCGAGGTTGGAGAGCAGTACTTC. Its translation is CASSPEVGEQYF.

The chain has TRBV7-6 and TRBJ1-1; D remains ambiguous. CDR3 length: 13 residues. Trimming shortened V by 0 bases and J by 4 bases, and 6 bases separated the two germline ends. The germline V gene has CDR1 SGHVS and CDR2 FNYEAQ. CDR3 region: CASSLADPTEAFF. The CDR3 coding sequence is TGTGCCAGCAGCTTAGCCGACCCCACTGAAGCTTTCTTT.

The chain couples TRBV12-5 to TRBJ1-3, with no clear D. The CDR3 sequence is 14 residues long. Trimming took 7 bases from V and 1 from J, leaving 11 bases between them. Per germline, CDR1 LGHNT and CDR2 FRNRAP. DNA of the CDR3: TGTGCTAGTGCTCCTGGAGGATCTGGAAACACCATATATTTT. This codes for CASAPGGSGNTIYF.

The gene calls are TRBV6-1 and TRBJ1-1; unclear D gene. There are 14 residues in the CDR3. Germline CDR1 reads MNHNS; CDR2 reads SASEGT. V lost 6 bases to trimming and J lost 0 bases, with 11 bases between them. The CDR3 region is CASRMDPMNTEAFF. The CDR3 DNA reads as TGTGCCAGCAGAATGGACCCGATGAACACTGAAGCTTTCTTT.

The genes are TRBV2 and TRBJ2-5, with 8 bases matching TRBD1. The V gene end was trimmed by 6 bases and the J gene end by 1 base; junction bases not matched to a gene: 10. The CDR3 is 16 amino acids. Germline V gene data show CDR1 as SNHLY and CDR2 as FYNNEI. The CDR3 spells CASRLRTGSVQETQYF. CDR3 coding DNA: TGTGCCAGCAGGCTAAGGACAGGGTCCGTCCAAGAGACCCAGTACTTC.

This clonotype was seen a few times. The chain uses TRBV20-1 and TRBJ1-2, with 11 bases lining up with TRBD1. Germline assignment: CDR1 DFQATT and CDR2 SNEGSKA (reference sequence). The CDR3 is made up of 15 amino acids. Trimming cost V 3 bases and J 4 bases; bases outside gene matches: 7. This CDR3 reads CSARGQGDVSYGYTF. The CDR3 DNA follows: TGCAGTGCTAGGGGACAGGGGGATGTTAGCTATGGCTACACCTTC.

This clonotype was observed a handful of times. The CDR3 coding sequence is TGTGCCAGCAGCACCGACTATGGCTACACCTTC. This encodes CASSTDYGYTF. The rearrangement joins TRBV12-3 or TRBV12-4 to TRBJ1-2; D not resolved. V was pared by 6 bases and J by 3 bases, with 5 bases between. The CDR3 covers 11 residues.

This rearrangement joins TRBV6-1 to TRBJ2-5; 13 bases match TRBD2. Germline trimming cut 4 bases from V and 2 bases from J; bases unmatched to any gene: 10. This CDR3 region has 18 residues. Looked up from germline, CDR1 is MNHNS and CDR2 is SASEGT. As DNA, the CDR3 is TGTGCCAGCAGTGCCTCACTAGCGGGGGGGCCGTGGCAAGAGACCCAGTACTTC. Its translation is CASSASLAGGPWQETQYF.

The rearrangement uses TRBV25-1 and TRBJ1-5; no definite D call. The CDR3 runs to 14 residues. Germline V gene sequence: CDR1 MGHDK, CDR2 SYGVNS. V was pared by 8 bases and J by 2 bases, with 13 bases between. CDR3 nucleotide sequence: TGTGCCAGCCACCCGGAGGGTGGCAATCAGCCCCAGCATTTT. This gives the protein CASHPEGGNQPQHF.

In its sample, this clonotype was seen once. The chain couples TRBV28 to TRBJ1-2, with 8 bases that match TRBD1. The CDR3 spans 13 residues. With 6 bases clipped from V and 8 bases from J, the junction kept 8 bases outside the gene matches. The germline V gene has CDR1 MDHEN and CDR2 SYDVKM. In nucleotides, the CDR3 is TGTGCCAGCAGCCCGACAGGGGTGAGGGGCTACACCTTC. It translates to CASSPTGVRGYTF.